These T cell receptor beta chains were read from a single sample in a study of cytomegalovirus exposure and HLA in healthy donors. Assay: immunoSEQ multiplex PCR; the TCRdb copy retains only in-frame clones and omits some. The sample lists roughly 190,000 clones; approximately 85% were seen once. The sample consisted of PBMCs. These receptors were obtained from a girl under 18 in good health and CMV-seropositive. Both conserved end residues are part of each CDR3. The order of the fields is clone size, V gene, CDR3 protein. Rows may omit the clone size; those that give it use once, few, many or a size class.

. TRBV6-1 CASSERGVIDTQYF
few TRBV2 CALGDGTGGDGYTF
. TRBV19 CASSIGTGYNQPQHF
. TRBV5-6 CASSPRGHSGANVLTF
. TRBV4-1 CASSPGYGEKLFF
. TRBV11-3 CASQTVTSYRTDTQYF
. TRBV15 CATSRDGRGPQHF
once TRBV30 CAWRYTGGEGGYTF
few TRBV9 CASSSSDRAGNTIYF
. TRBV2 CASSAGANTEAFF
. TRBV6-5 CARAGPTDQETQYF
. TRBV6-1 CASSDQGGPYEQYF
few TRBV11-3 CASSLDFRDSYEQYF
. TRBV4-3 CASSGGTGFPNTEAFF
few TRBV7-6 CASRATGGGTEAFF
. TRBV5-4 CASSLEVPGGLADTQYF
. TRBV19 CASSTGGGQPQHF
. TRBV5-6 CASSFGQGSGELFF
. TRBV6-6 CASSYGTGTQNYGYTF
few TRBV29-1 CSAKQGGPGYTF
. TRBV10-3 CAITPRTDANTEAFF
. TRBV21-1 CASSHDRVYNEQFF
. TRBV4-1 CASSQGGTNEKLFF
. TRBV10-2 CASNGGAMLETQYF
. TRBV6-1 CASSDDSYSNQPQHF
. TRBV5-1 CASSFGMFGGDSYEQYF
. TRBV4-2 CASSQEGGMGAFF
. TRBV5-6 CASSSTGTGVEKLFF
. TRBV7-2 CASSFKQGAEAFF
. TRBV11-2 CASSSQGGYGYTF
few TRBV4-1 CASSQADREHGELFF
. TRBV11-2 CASSSGTGKAAQYF
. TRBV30 CAWSLGQPAGYTF
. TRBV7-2 CASSLASLAGGSYEQYF
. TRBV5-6 CASSFLSYEQYF
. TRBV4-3 CASSQGGGGRETQYF